Shown below are 19 T cell receptor beta chains from a single sample sequenced in a study of blood T cell repertoires in COVID-19 (dated by TCRdb to the early 2020s). Receptor libraries were prepared by the immunoSEQ multiplex PCR assay. The table was pulled from immuneACCESS by TCRdb, which kept in-frame rearrangements only. Such tables lose some clones; where checked, under half of the loss comes from unresolved V genes, and the rest has no known cause. In this sample the table shows around 170,000 clones, 88% of which occur a single time. The ten largest clonotypes hold around a quarter of the sample. Sequencing was performed on peripheral blood. These receptors all stem from a man aged 55 to 70 with acute or convalescent COVID-19.

The genes are TRBV18 and TRBJ1-2; TRBD1 agrees at 7 bases. CDR3 length: 15 residues. V shed 3 bases and J 4 bases; nucleotides not matched to a gene: 8. Germline loops: CDR1 KGHSH, CDR2 LQKENI. Written as DNA, the CDR3 is TGTGCCAGCTCACCTAATGGACAGGACCCCTATGGCTACACCTTC. It encodes CASSPNGQDPYGYTF.

The table lists this clone with a count of one. The chain employs TRBV10-3 and TRBJ2-3; D gene uncertain. V was shortened by 0 bases and J by 2 bases, with 12 bases between the two germline ends. CDR3 length: 16 residues. Germline V gene lookup returns CDR1 ENHRY and CDR2 SYGVKD. The CDR3 reads CAISESDKHFTDTQYF. The CDR3 DNA sequence: TGTGCCATCAGTGAGTCTGACAAGCATTTCACAGATACGCAGTATTTT.

The chain has TRBV5-8 and TRBJ2-7; 8 bases map to TRBD1. V lost 0 bases to trimming and J lost 8 bases; unmatched junction nucleotides: 10. The CDR3 extends over 15 amino acids. The V gene's germline CDR1 is SGHTS and CDR2 YDEGEE. Here the CDR3 DNA reads TGTGCCAGCAGCTTGGGGTACAGGGGGGACGGCCAGCAGTACGTC. Translating it yields CASSLGYRGDGQQYV.

The rearrangement joins TRBV6-2 or TRBV6-3 to TRBJ1-5; no reliable D call. Germline V gene sequence: CDR1 MNHEY, CDR2 SVGEGT. Trimming cost V 0 bases and J 7 bases, with 7 bases left between them. CDR3 length equals 13 residues. The CDR3 sequence is CASSYSTGQPQHF. The CDR3 DNA follows: TGTGCCAGCAGTTACTCGACCGGGCAGCCCCAGCATTTT.

The CDR3 reads CASSRGLENTEAFF. The CDR3 DNA reads as TGCGCCAGCAGCAGGGGGCTAGAGAACACTGAAGCTTTCTTT. The gene calls are TRBV5-1 and TRBJ1-1; TRBD1 matches at 7 bases. Trimming cost V 4 bases and J 1 base; bases outside gene matches: 4. The CDR3 has 14 amino acids. Germline values: CDR1 SGHRS, CDR2 YFSETQ.

The chain couples TRBV5-1 to TRBJ2-5; the D gene is possibly TRBD2 (5 bases). This CDR3 is 14 amino acids long. V was trimmed by 3 bases and J by 5 bases, leaving 14 bases between them. Germline loops: CDR1 SGHRS, CDR2 YFSETQ. The CDR3 nucleotides are TGCGCCAGCAGCTGGGCGGAGGACGGGGAGACCCAGTACTTC. This codes for CASSWAEDGETQYF.

The chain employs TRBV6-5 and TRBJ1-2; maybe TRBD1 (6 bases). This CDR3 is 13 amino acids long. V lost 3 bases, J lost 8 bases, and 13 bases lay in between. CDR1 is MNHEY and CDR2 is SVGAGI in the germline V gene. The CDR3 loop reads CASSYRDTYGYTF. The CDR3 DNA reads TGTGCCAGCAGTTATCGGGACACTTACGGCTACACCTTC.

This chain uses TRBV30 with TRBJ1-6; 9 bases line up with TRBD1. The J segment lost 10 bases and the V segment lost 0 bases, leaving 7 bases of the junction unmatched. This CDR3 comprises 15 residues. Germline-derived CDR1 and CDR2 are GTSNPN and SVGIG (reference sequence). CDR3 amino acids: CAWSVSRTGDSPLHF. The CDR3 bases are TGTGCCTGGAGTGTCTCCCGGACAGGGGACTCACCCCTCCACTTT.

On this clone: An end of the junction does not agree with germline; a read error may underlie this. V usage is TRBV3-1 (or the pseudogene TRBV3-2) and J usage is TRBJ1-6; D is undetermined. Germline loops: CDR1 LGHDT, CDR2 YNNKEL (reference sequence). The CDR3 consists of 13 residues. In DNA, the CDR3 is TGTGCCAGCAGCCAACCGGGGAATTCAGCCCTCCACTTT. It translates to CASSQPGNSALHF.

The chain combines TRBV30 with TRBJ2-6; D unclear. The V gene's germline CDR1 is GTSNPN and CDR2 SVGIG (reference sequence). The CDR3 length is 15 residues. Trimming left V 4 bases short and J 0 bases short, with 10 bases between. The CDR3 DNA is TGTGCCTGGAATGGAGACGTCTCTGGGGCCAACGTCCTGACTTTC. Its protein product is CAWNGDVSGANVLTF.

The chain employs TRBV10-3 and TRBJ2-5; TRBD2 matches at 10 bases. The V segment lost 9 bases and the J segment 2 bases; nucleotides outside the gene matches: 3. The CDR3 length is 13 residues. Germline V CDR1 and CDR2: ENHRY, SYGVKD. The CDR3 coding sequence is TGTGCCATGAATAGCGGGAGGCAAGAGACCCAGTACTTC. This translates into CAMNSGRQETQYF.

The V and J genes are TRBV30 and TRBJ1-1; D call uncertain. Germline V lookup: CDR1 GTSNPN, CDR2 SVGIG (reference sequence). This CDR3 is 16 amino acids long. V lost 0 bases and J lost 0, with 14 bases in between. The CDR3 DNA reads TGTGCCTGGAGTGTATATTTTGGGCACCTGAACACTGAAGCTTTCTTT. This translates into CAWSVYFGHLNTEAFF.

This clone came up a few times. V and J are TRBV4-1 and TRBJ2-4, with a tentative D call TRBD2 (5 bases). From germline, CDR1 is MGHRA and CDR2 YSYEKL. V was trimmed by 0 bases and J by 7 bases, leaving 16 bases between them. The CDR3 spans 16 residues. The CDR3 DNA reads TGCGCCAGCAGCCAAGATGAGAGTCGGGGTCGGAACATTCAGTACTTC. It specifies CASSQDESRGRNIQYF.

The J gene is TRBJ1-1, the V gene TRBV6-2 or TRBV6-3; D is uncertain. Trimming took off 0 bases at V and 0 bases at J, with 11 bases between the two ends. Per germline, CDR1 MNHEY and CDR2 SVGEGT. CDR3 length equals 16 residues. The CDR3 sequence: CASSYSRWLLNTEAFF. In DNA form, the CDR3 reads TGTGCCAGCAGTTACTCGAGGTGGCTTTTGAACACTGAAGCTTTCTTT.

The chain links TRBV5-5 to TRBJ1-2; TRBD1 matches 8 bases. V lost 1 base and J lost 6; bases outside the gene matches: 5. The CDR3 has 14 amino acids. Germline V gene data show CDR1 as SGHKS and CDR2 as YYEKEE (reference sequence). CDR3 nucleotides: TGTGCCAGCAGCTTGCTGCGGACAGGGCATGGCTACACCTTC. Its translation is CASSLLRTGHGYTF.

This clone was detected only a few times. This chain joins TRBV9 and TRBJ1-2; TRBD1 matches at 7 bases. Germline trimming cut 1 base from V and 7 bases from J; bases unmatched to any gene: 7. The length of the CDR3 is 14 residues. Germline values: CDR1 SGDLS, CDR2 YYNGEE. The CDR3 DNA reads as TGTGCCAGCAGCGTATCTTGGCAGGGGGGTGGCTACACCTTC. Amino acid sequence: CASSVSWQGGGYTF.

This clone showed up just once. This rearrangement joins TRBV7-9 to TRBJ1-1, with 11 bases aligning to TRBD1. Germline V gene data show CDR1 as SEHNR and CDR2 as FQNEAQ (reference sequence). The CDR3 has 17 residues. V shed 6 bases, J shed 4 bases, and the junction held 13 bases outside the gene matches. In DNA, the CDR3 is TGTGCCAGCAGTTTAATTACGGGACAGGGGGGATCCACTGAAGCTTTCTTT. It codes for CASSLITGQGGSTEAFF.

The rearrangement joins TRBV24-1 to TRBJ2-1; 10 nucleotides match TRBD2. V trimming: 1 base; J trimming: 3 bases; junction bases outside the gene matches: 8. This CDR3 is built from 18 residues. The germline CDR1 and CDR2 sequences are KGHDR and SFDVKD. As DNA, the CDR3 is TGTGCCACCAGTGATTTCGGTGCTAGCGGGAGACTCTACAATGAGCAGTTCTTC. Translated, it gives CATSDFGASGRLYNEQFF.

The chain carries TRBV27 and TRBJ2-7; TRBD1 agrees at 9 bases. This CDR3 is 14 amino acids long. Losses at the gene ends were 6 bases for V and 4 bases for J; bases not matched to a gene: 7. CDR1 is MNHEY, CDR2 SMNVEV, per germline (reference sequence). CDR3 in amino acids: CASSRTGVKYEQYF. The CDR3 DNA reads TGTGCCAGCAGCAGGACAGGGGTGAAGTACGAGCAGTACTTC.